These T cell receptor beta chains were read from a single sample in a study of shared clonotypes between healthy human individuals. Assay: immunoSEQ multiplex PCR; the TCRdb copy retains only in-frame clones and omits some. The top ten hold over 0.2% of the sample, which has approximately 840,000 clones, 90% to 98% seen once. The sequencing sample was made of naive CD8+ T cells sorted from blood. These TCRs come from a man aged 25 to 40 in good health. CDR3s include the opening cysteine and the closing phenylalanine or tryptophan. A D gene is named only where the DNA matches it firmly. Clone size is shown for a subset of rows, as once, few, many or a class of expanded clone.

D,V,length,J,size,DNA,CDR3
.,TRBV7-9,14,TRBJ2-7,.,TGTGCCAGCATCGCGAGGACAAATGGATACGAGCAGTACTTC,CASIARTNGYEQYF
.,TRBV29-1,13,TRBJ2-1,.,TGCAGCGTTGAGGCAGTTACCTACAATGAGCAGTTCTTC,CSVEAVTYNEQFF
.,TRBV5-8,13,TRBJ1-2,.,TGTGCCAGCAGCCCGGGAGGGGACTATGGCTACACCTTC,CASSPGGDYGYTF
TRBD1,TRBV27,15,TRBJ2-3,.,TGTGCCAGCAGTTTATGGGGACAGAACACAGATACGCAGTATTTT,CASSLWGQNTDTQYF
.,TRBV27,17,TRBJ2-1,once,TGTGCCAGCAGTTTAGGTTTTGGGGGAAGCTCCTACAATGAGCAGTTCTTC,CASSLGFGGSSYNEQFF
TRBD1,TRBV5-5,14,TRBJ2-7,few,TGTGCCAGCAGCTCCCGGGACAGGGGACCCGAGCAGTACTTC,CASSSRDRGPEQYF
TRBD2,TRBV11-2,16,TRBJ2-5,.,TGTGCCAGCAGCAAGGGACTAGCGGGAGTTGATGAGACCCAGTACTTC,CASSKGLAGVDETQYF
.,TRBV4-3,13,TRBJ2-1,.,TGCGCCAGCAGCCTGGACTTTTACAATGAGCAGTTCTTC,CASSLDFYNEQFF
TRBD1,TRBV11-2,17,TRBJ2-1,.,TGTGCCAGCAGCCCATCCGGGACAGGGTCCCCGAAAGATGAGCAGTTCTTC,CASSPSGTGSPKDEQFF
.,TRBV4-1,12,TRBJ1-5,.,TGCGCCAGCAGCCAGGGGGGTCAGCCCCAGCATTTT,CASSQGGQPQHF
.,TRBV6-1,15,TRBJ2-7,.,TGTGCCAGCAGGCCCTTGCTTGGGGGCATGTACGAGCAGTACTTC,CASRPLLGGMYEQYF
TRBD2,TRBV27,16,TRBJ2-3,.,TGTGCCAGCAGTTTAGGTAGCGGGGGGCTCGGAGATACGCAGTATTTT,CASSLGSGGLGDTQYF
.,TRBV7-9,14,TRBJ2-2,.,TGTGCCAGCAGCACCCGACAGGACACCGGGGAGCTGTTTTTT,CASSTRQDTGELFF